The rows below give T cell receptor beta chains drawn from one sample of a study of immune evolution from preneoplasia to lung adenocarcinoma. Profiling relied on immunoSEQ multiplex PCR, and the TCRdb table lists in-frame clones only, not all of them. The repertoire includes 7,500 to 8,500 clones, about four fifths of them detected once, and 2% to 2.5% sits in the top ten. Input material: FFPE invasive lung adenocarcinoma tissue. All receptors derive from a person aged 45-69 years with lung adenocarcinoma. CDR3s include the opening cysteine and the closing phenylalanine or tryptophan. The D gene is left open where the match is weak. Size is stated for part of the rows, as once, few or many counts, or as a class when the clone is expanded.

d_call,j_call,v_call,cdr3_length,clone_size,cdr3_nt,cdr3_aa
.,TRBJ2-7,TRBV20-1,11,few,TGCAGTGCTAGAGGGTTCTACGAGCAGTACTTC,CSARGFYEQYF
TRBD2,TRBJ2-1,TRBV18,17,.,TGTGCCAGCTCACCACCTGGACTAGCGGGAGTGGGAAATGAGCAGTTCTTC,CASSPPGLAGVGNEQFF
TRBD2,TRBJ2-1,TRBV5-1,15,.,TGCGCCAGCAGCTTCGGACTAGCGGCCTACAATGAGCAGTTCTTC,CASSFGLAAYNEQFF
.,TRBJ2-1,TRBV7-8,15,.,TGTGCCAGCAGCTTTCTAGTCTCGAGAGACAATGAGCAGTTCTTC,CASSFLVSRDNEQFF
TRBD1,TRBJ2-3,TRBV2,15,.,TGTGCCAGCAGTGGGGACAGTATGAGCACAGATACGCAGTATTTT,CASSGDSMSTDTQYF
.,TRBJ2-4,TRBV19,17,once,TGTGCCAGTAGTATTCGTCAGGACGACCTAGCCAAAAACATTCAGTACTTC,CASSIRQDDLAKNIQYF
.,TRBJ2-5,TRBV5-4,12,.,TGTGCCAGCAGCTTTCTCGGGGAGACCCAGTACTTC,CASSFLGETQYF
TRBD2,TRBJ2-1,TRBV4-1,17,.,TGCGCCAGCAGCCAAGAGGGGGGACTAGCGGGAGCGAATGAGCAGTTCTTC,CASSQEGGLAGANEQFF
TRBD1,TRBJ1-5,TRBV19,16,.,TGTGCCAGTACCCCCGGACAGGGCACTTCCAATCAGCCCCAGCATTTT,CASTPGQGTSNQPQHF
TRBD2,TRBJ2-1,TRBV2,14,.,TGTGCCAGCAGTAGGACAGAGAGGGGACTAGCGCAGTTCTTC,CASSRTERGLAQFF
TRBD2,TRBJ2-5,TRBV11-2,15,few,TGTGCCAGCAGCCTATGGGGACTAGATCAAGAGACCCAGTACTTC,CASSLWGLDQETQYF
.,TRBJ2-6,TRBV5-6,15,.,TGTGCCAGCAGCACCGGATCGTCTGGGGCCAACGTCCTGACTTTC,CASSTGSSGANVLTF
.,TRBJ2-7,TRBV29-1,14,few,TGCAGCGTTTCACTGATCGGGGGCTCCTACGAGCAGTACTTC,CSVSLIGGSYEQYF
TRBD1,TRBJ2-7,TRBV18,16,.,TGTGCCAGCTCACCACCCGGGACAGGGGCTCAGTTCGAGCAGTACTTC,CASSPPGTGAQFEQYF
.,TRBJ1-1,TRBV29-1,12,.,TGCAGCGTTGGGGGGGGTGGCACTGAAGCTTTCTTT,CSVGGGGTEAFF
.,TRBJ2-5,TRBV5-4,15,.,TGTGCCAGCAGCTTGTGGCGTGACGAGAGGCAGACCCAGTACTTC,CASSLWRDERQTQYF